These T cell receptor beta chains were read from a single sample in a study of CD8+ T cells in alopecia areata. Clones were read by immunoSEQ multiplex PCR, and TCRdb kept only the in-frame ones, dropping some. The top ten clones hold approximately 0.5% of a sample with about 120,000 clones, about 50% of them seen once. Source: CD4+ T cells sorted from blood, taken at week 4, from a patient treated with tofacitinib. The receptors stem from a human donor with alopecia areata. Both conserved end residues are part of each CDR3. A D gene is named only where the DNA matches it firmly. Expanded clones are given a class, and other clones once, few, many or no size at all.

v_gene: TRBV7-3; j_gene: TRBJ2-7; abundance: many; d_gene: TRBD1; CDR3aa: CASSLQQGASYEQYF; CDR3nt: TGTGCCAGCAGCTTACAACAGGGGGCATCCTACGAGCAGTACTTC
v_gene: TRBV7-9; j_gene: TRBJ2-2; abundance: few; d_gene: TRBD1; CDR3aa: CASSSRTGPNTGELFF; CDR3nt: TGTGCCAGCAGCTCCCGGACAGGACCGAACACCGGGGAGCTGTTTTTT
v_gene: TRBV9; j_gene: TRBJ2-3; abundance: .; d_gene: .; CDR3aa: CASSVANGAFFPDTQYF; CDR3nt: TGTGCCAGCAGCGTAGCGAATGGGGCCTTTTTCCCAGATACGCAGTATTTT
v_gene: TRBV30; j_gene: TRBJ2-1; abundance: .; d_gene: .; CDR3aa: CAWRPGPSSYNEQFF; CDR3nt: TGTGCCTGGAGGCCGGGGCCCAGCTCCTACAATGAGCAGTTCTTC
v_gene: TRBV30; j_gene: TRBJ2-3; abundance: .; d_gene: TRBD1; CDR3aa: CACATGALGRDTQYF; CDR3nt: TGTGCCTGCGCCACAGGGGCGCTGGGGAGAGATACGCAGTATTTT
v_gene: TRBV7-6; j_gene: TRBJ2-5; abundance: .; d_gene: TRBD1; CDR3aa: CASSFSTGGYQETQYF; CDR3nt: TGTGCCAGCAGCTTCTCGACAGGGGGGTACCAAGAGACCCAGTACTTC
v_gene: TRBV29-1; j_gene: TRBJ2-5; abundance: .; d_gene: TRBD1; CDR3aa: CSVDRGSRETQYF; CDR3nt: TGCAGCGTGGACAGGGGGTCTAGGGAGACCCAGTACTTC
v_gene: TRBV5-1; j_gene: TRBJ2-5; abundance: .; d_gene: TRBD1; CDR3aa: CASSHYPGQQETQYF; CDR3nt: TGCGCCAGCAGCCACTACCCGGGACAGCAAGAGACCCAGTACTTC
v_gene: TRBV30; j_gene: TRBJ2-2; abundance: few; d_gene: TRBD1; CDR3aa: CAWRQGPNTGELFF; CDR3nt: TGTGCCTGGAGACAGGGGCCGAACACCGGGGAGCTGTTTTTT
v_gene: TRBV4-1; j_gene: TRBJ2-7; abundance: .; d_gene: TRBD2; CDR3aa: CASSQVAGLASYEQYF; CDR3nt: TGCGCCAGCAGCCAAGTGGCGGGACTAGCCTCCTACGAGCAGTACTTC
v_gene: TRBV6-6; j_gene: TRBJ2-1; abundance: .; d_gene: .; CDR3aa: CASSFRASGGQFF; CDR3nt: TGTGCCAGCAGTTTCCGGGCCTCCGGTGGGCAGTTCTTC
v_gene: TRBV14; j_gene: TRBJ2-6; abundance: .; d_gene: .; CDR3aa: CASGTSGANVLTF; CDR3nt: TGTGCCAGCGGAACCTCAGGGGCCAACGTCCTGACTTTC
v_gene: TRBV6-6; j_gene: TRBJ2-5; abundance: few; d_gene: .; CDR3aa: CASSVKGGQTQYF; CDR3nt: TGTGCCAGCAGTGTCAAGGGCGGGCAGACCCAGTACTTC
v_gene: TRBV5-1; j_gene: TRBJ1-5; abundance: .; d_gene: TRBD1; CDR3aa: CASSIDRATQPQHF; CDR3nt: TGCGCCAGCAGCATCGACAGGGCTACTCAGCCCCAGCATTTT
v_gene: TRBV5-1; j_gene: TRBJ2-1; abundance: .; d_gene: .; CDR3aa: CASSLVAVSSYNEQFF; CDR3nt: TGCGCCAGCAGCTTGGTAGCGGTTAGCTCCTACAATGAGCAGTTCTTC
v_gene: TRBV4-2; j_gene: TRBJ1-5; abundance: .; d_gene: .; CDR3aa: CASSQGLQPQHF; CDR3nt: TGTGCCAGCAGCCAAGGACTGCAGCCCCAGCATTTT
v_gene: TRBV29-1; j_gene: TRBJ2-4; abundance: once; d_gene: TRBD1; CDR3aa: CSVEDRTGLTKNIQYF; CDR3nt: TGCAGCGTTGAAGATCGGACAGGGTTGACCAAAAACATTCAGTACTTC
v_gene: TRBV2; j_gene: TRBJ2-5; abundance: few; d_gene: .; CDR3aa: CASSESLIETQYF; CDR3nt: TGTGCCAGCAGTGAAAGCCTAATAGAGACCCAGTACTTC
v_gene: TRBV7-9; j_gene: TRBJ2-3; abundance: .; d_gene: TRBD1; CDR3aa: CASSPRTGIGDTQYF; CDR3nt: TGTGCCAGCAGCCCCAGGACAGGGATAGGAGATACGCAGTATTTT
v_gene: TRBV29-1; j_gene: TRBJ1-2; abundance: few; d_gene: TRBD1; CDR3aa: CSVGSGTGYYGYTF; CDR3nt: TGCAGCGTTGGATCCGGGACAGGGTACTATGGCTACACCTTC
v_gene: TRBV18; j_gene: TRBJ2-1; abundance: .; d_gene: TRBD2; CDR3aa: CASSPASGLAGYRVYNEQFF; CDR3nt: TGTGCCAGCTCACCCGCGTCGGGCCTAGCGGGCTACAGGGTCTACAATGAGCAGTTCTTC
v_gene: TRBV30; j_gene: TRBJ1-5; abundance: few; d_gene: .; CDR3aa: CAWRKQVGQPQHF; CDR3nt: TGTGCCTGGAGGAAACAGGTCGGGCAGCCCCAGCATTTT
v_gene: TRBV6-5; j_gene: TRBJ2-4; abundance: .; d_gene: TRBD2; CDR3aa: CASSAGLAGGERQYF; CDR3nt: TGTGCCAGCAGTGCGGGACTAGCGGGAGGCGAACGACAGTACTTC
v_gene: TRBV30; j_gene: TRBJ1-3; abundance: .; d_gene: TRBD1; CDR3aa: CAWSQDRAAGNTIYF; CDR3nt: TGTGCCTGGAGTCAAGACAGGGCGGCTGGAAACACCATATATTTT
v_gene: TRBV27; j_gene: TRBJ2-7; abundance: few; d_gene: .; CDR3aa: CASTWGPPPYEQYF; CDR3nt: TGTGCCAGCACCTGGGGGCCCCCGCCATACGAGCAGTACTTC
v_gene: TRBV29-1; j_gene: TRBJ2-3; abundance: few; d_gene: TRBD1; CDR3aa: CSVAGGAATQYF; CDR3nt: TGCAGCGTGGCAGGGGGCGCGGCTACGCAGTATTTT
v_gene: TRBV5-1; j_gene: TRBJ1-5; abundance: .; d_gene: .; CDR3aa: CASSLDASNQPQHF; CDR3nt: TGCGCCAGCAGCTTGGACGCTAGTAATCAGCCCCAGCATTTT
v_gene: TRBV4-1; j_gene: TRBJ2-6; abundance: once; d_gene: .; CDR3aa: CASSQGAGANVLTF; CDR3nt: TGCGCCAGCAGCCAAGGGGCTGGGGCCAACGTCCTGACTTTC
v_gene: TRBV5-1; j_gene: TRBJ1-6; abundance: .; d_gene: .; CDR3aa: CASTTGQRRPLHF; CDR3nt: TGCGCCAGCACTACAGGACAGAGGAGGCCCCTCCACTTT
v_gene: TRBV5-1; j_gene: TRBJ1-1; abundance: few; d_gene: .; CDR3aa: CASSFGGAGTEAFF; CDR3nt: TGCGCCAGCAGCTTCGGGGGCGCTGGCACTGAAGCTTTCTTT
v_gene: TRBV30; j_gene: TRBJ1-1; abundance: .; d_gene: .; CDR3aa: CAWKENMNTEAFF; CDR3nt: TGTGCCTGGAAAGAGAACATGAACACTGAAGCTTTCTTT
v_gene: TRBV27; j_gene: TRBJ2-7; abundance: .; d_gene: .; CDR3aa: CASSPPIRVEYF; CDR3nt: TGTGCCAGCAGTCCTCCTATCAGAGTCGAGTACTTC
v_gene: TRBV29-1; j_gene: TRBJ1-2; abundance: few; d_gene: .; CDR3aa: CSVDIDSNYGYTF; CDR3nt: TGCAGCGTGGATATTGACAGCAACTATGGCTACACCTTC
v_gene: TRBV29-1; j_gene: TRBJ2-3; abundance: few; d_gene: TRBD2; CDR3aa: CSAGAGSTDTQYF; CDR3nt: TGCAGCGCCGGAGCGGGGAGCACAGATACGCAGTATTTT
v_gene: TRBV30; j_gene: TRBJ2-7; abundance: few; d_gene: .; CDR3aa: CAWSNKGIDEQYF; CDR3nt: TGTGCCTGGAGTAACAAAGGTATCGACGAGCAGTACTTC
v_gene: TRBV6-5; j_gene: TRBJ2-1; abundance: .; d_gene: .; CDR3aa: CASSYRRGGEFF; CDR3nt: TGTGCCAGCAGTTACAGGCGAGGGGGGGAGTTCTTC
v_gene: TRBV29-1; j_gene: TRBJ2-3; abundance: once; d_gene: .; CDR3aa: CSAEGIGTDTQYF; CDR3nt: TGCAGCGCCGAGGGGATTGGGACAGATACGCAGTATTTT
v_gene: TRBV27; j_gene: TRBJ2-7; abundance: .; d_gene: .; CDR3aa: CASSLSRDTHSYEQYF; CDR3nt: TGTGCCAGCAGTTTATCCCGGGACACCCACTCCTACGAGCAGTACTTC
v_gene: TRBV29-1; j_gene: TRBJ1-1; abundance: few; d_gene: TRBD1; CDR3aa: CSVQKPGQSNTEAFF; CDR3nt: TGCAGCGTTCAGAAACCGGGACAGTCGAACACTGAAGCTTTCTTT
v_gene: TRBV29-1; j_gene: TRBJ1-4; abundance: .; d_gene: .; CDR3aa: CSVGGQEGSNEKLFF; CDR3nt: TGCAGCGTTGGAGGGCAGGAAGGATCTAATGAAAAACTGTTTTTT
v_gene: TRBV14; j_gene: TRBJ1-1; abundance: .; d_gene: TRBD1; CDR3aa: CASSRQQGATAEAFF; CDR3nt: TGTGCCAGCAGCCGCCAACAGGGGGCTACGGCTGAAGCTTTCTTT
v_gene: TRBV29-1; j_gene: TRBJ2-7; abundance: few; d_gene: TRBD1; CDR3aa: CSVEDRDRTYEQYF; CDR3nt: TGCAGCGTTGAAGATCGGGACAGGACCTACGAGCAGTACTTC
v_gene: TRBV30; j_gene: TRBJ1-5; abundance: few; d_gene: .; CDR3aa: CAWDLGQPGLNQPQHF; CDR3nt: TGTGCCTGGGACCTAGGACAGCCCGGCCTAAATCAGCCCCAGCATTTT
v_gene: TRBV7-2; j_gene: TRBJ2-5; abundance: .; d_gene: TRBD2; CDR3aa: CASSIRLAGGQETQYF; CDR3nt: TGTGCCAGCAGCATTCGACTAGCGGGAGGCCAAGAGACCCAGTACTTC
v_gene: TRBV27; j_gene: TRBJ2-7; abundance: few; d_gene: .; CDR3aa: CASRRQTDSYEQYF; CDR3nt: TGTGCCAGCCGGAGACAGACCGACTCCTACGAGCAGTACTTC
v_gene: TRBV4-2; j_gene: TRBJ2-6; abundance: few; d_gene: TRBD2; CDR3aa: CASSQSRGAGANVLTF; CDR3nt: TGTGCCAGCAGCCAAAGTCGGGGGGCTGGGGCCAACGTCCTGACTTTC
v_gene: TRBV5-4; j_gene: TRBJ2-5; abundance: .; d_gene: .; CDR3aa: CASTLAGREKETQYF; CDR3nt: TGTGCCAGCACGTTAGCTGGGCGGGAAAAAGAGACCCAGTACTTC
v_gene: TRBV4-1; j_gene: TRBJ2-7; abundance: .; d_gene: .; CDR3aa: CASRQSRGQIDYEQYF; CDR3nt: TGCGCCAGCAGACAGAGTCGTGGACAGATAGATTACGAGCAGTACTTC